The 21 T cell receptor beta chains presented below share a single source sample, sequenced in a study of cytomegalovirus exposure and HLA in healthy donors. PCR was performed using 60 Vbeta and 13 Jbeta primers. This table comes from immunoSEQ multiplex PCR, and its TCRdb copy is limited to in-frame clones, with some not included. The top ten clones hold less than 3.5% of a sample with around 150,000 clones, roughly 70% of them seen once. Sequenced sample: PBMCs. These receptors all come from a woman between 40 and 50 years old in good health and CMV-seropositive.

The gene calls are TRBV15 and TRBJ1-1; 7 bases are a match to TRBD1. Losses at the gene ends were 0 bases for V and 0 bases for J; bases not matched to a gene: 7. Germline lookup yields CDR1 LNHNV and CDR2 YYDKDF (reference sequence). The CDR3 is made up of 17 amino acids. The CDR3 loop reads CATSRDTLDRLNTEAFF. CDR3 DNA: TGTGCCACCAGCAGAGATACTCTGGACAGGTTGAACACTGAAGCTTTCTTT.

This chain joins TRBV5-6 and TRBJ2-7, with a weak D call TRBD2 (7 bases). Trimming shortened V by 6 bases and J by 1 base, and 14 bases separated the two germline ends. The CDR3 totals 14 residues. Germline V gene data show CDR1 as SGHDT and CDR2 as YYEEEE. CDR3 coding DNA: TGTGCCAGCATAAGGGGGGGGGCTTCCTACGAGCAGTACTTC. Encoded protein: CASIRGGASYEQYF.

This sequence joins TRBV10-3 and TRBJ1-2, with D unclear. Germline V gives CDR1 ENHRY, CDR2 SYGVKD. Trimming removed 10 bases at V and 5 bases at J, with 20 bases between. The CDR3 is made up of 14 amino acids. The CDR3, as DNA: TGTGCCACCCTGCGTCGGGGAAGTTTATATGGCTACACCTTC. It is translated as CATLRRGSLYGYTF.

This rearrangement joins TRBV7-2 to TRBJ2-1, with 14 bases matching TRBD2. The germline CDR1 and CDR2 sequences are SGHTA and FQGNSA. This CDR3 spans 16 amino acids. Trimming at V came to 6 bases and at J to 6 bases, leaving 7 bases not matched to a gene. CDR3 in DNA: TGTGCCAGCAGTTACGGACTAGCGGGAGGTTTCAATGAGCAGTTCTTC. This encodes CASSYGLAGGFNEQFF.

This clone has a handful of counts. CDR3 sequence (DNA): TGTGCCAGCACAGCGGGACTTCAGCATTTT. Its protein is CASTAGLQHF. The V gene is TRBV6-5, the J gene TRBJ1-5, with D tentatively TRBD1 (5 bases). The CDR3 extends over 10 amino acids. Trimming shortened V by 7 bases and J by 13 bases, and 11 bases separated the two germline ends. Per the germline V gene, CDR1 is MNHEY and CDR2 is SVGAGI.

This clone was counted only a few times. The J gene is TRBJ2-3, the V gene TRBV7-9; 9 bases match TRBD1. The CDR3 is 16 amino acids. Unmatched junction bases numbered 12, after V lost 7 bases and J lost 4 bases. The V gene's germline CDR1 is SEHNR and CDR2 FQNEAQ (reference sequence). CDR3 loop: CASTPTGTGSSDTQYF. CDR3 nucleotides: TGTGCCAGCACCCCAACCGGGACAGGGTCCTCAGATACGCAGTATTTT.

This chain connects TRBV28 to TRBJ2-7; 8 bases line up with TRBD2. Germline V gene lookup returns CDR1 MDHEN and CDR2 SYDVKM. After removal of 5 bases from V and 4 bases from J, the junction contained 19 bases not matched to a gene. This CDR3 region has 18 residues. CDR3 nucleotides: TGTGCCAGCAGTCCCCCCCGTTCGGGGCTAGCGGGCCTTTACGAGCAGTACTTC. As protein: CASSPPRSGLAGLYEQYF.

In its sample, this clone was seen once. The chain couples TRBV29-1 to TRBJ2-1, with D possibly being TRBD2 (6 bases). The CDR3 extends over 12 amino acids. V lost 4 bases, J lost 4 bases, and 8 bases lay in between. Germline V gene sequence: CDR1 SQVTM, CDR2 ANQGSEA. The CDR3 nucleotides are TGCAGCGTTGGGAGGGGATACAATGAGCAGTTCTTC. Translating gives CSVGRGYNEQFF.

This clone was detected only a few times. The rearrangement links TRBV19 to TRBJ1-1; 8 bases map to TRBD1. From germline, CDR1 is LNHDA and CDR2 SQIVND (reference sequence). With V trimmed by 7 bases and J by 4 bases, 8 bases remained unmatched. The CDR3 length is 14 residues. The DNA of the CDR3 is TGTGCCAGTATTGACAGGGGATCGGGCACTGAAGCTTTCTTT. Amino acids: CASIDRGSGTEAFF.

The chain employs TRBV10-2 and TRBJ1-1; D gene ambiguous. This CDR3 is built from 13 residues. Trimming took 2 bases from V and 11 from J, leaving 15 bases between them. CDR1 and CDR2 from the germline V gene are WSHSY and SAAADI. CDR3 coding DNA: TGCGCCAGCAGTGAGGTTGCGCCGACGGAGGCTTTCTTT. It encodes CASSEVAPTEAFF.

There are a few counts of this clone. The chain uses TRBV5-1 and TRBJ2-5; D might be TRBD2 (5 bases). CDR3 size: 13 residues. With 0 bases removed from V and 4 bases from J, the gap between germline ends came to 7 bases. Germline-derived CDR1 and CDR2 are SGHRS and YFSETQ. CDR3 residues: CASSLAGTETQYF. Written as DNA, the CDR3 is TGCGCCAGCAGCTTGGCGGGAACAGAGACCCAGTACTTC.

The gene calls are TRBV5-6 and TRBJ2-7; 10 bases map to TRBD1. The CDR3 extends over 17 amino acids. V lost 4 bases and J lost 0; bases outside the gene matches: 10. CDR1 SGHDT and CDR2 YYEEEE come from the germline V gene. CDR3 loop: CASSQPIGTGVSYEQYF. The CDR3 DNA sequence: TGTGCCAGCAGCCAACCAATCGGGACAGGGGTCTCCTACGAGCAGTACTTC. The full variable domain, rest sourced from reference TRBV5-6 and TRBJ2-7, is DAGVTQSPTHLIKTRGQQVTLRCSPKSGHDTVSWYQQALGQGPQFIFQYYEEEERQRGNFPDRFSGHQFPNYSSELNVNALLLGDSALYLCASSQPIGTGVSYEQYFGPGTRLTVT.

The CDR3 bases are TGTGCCAGCAGTACCCAGGGGGCTACGCACACTGAAGCTTTCTTT. Its translation: CASSTQGATHTEAFF. The chain couples TRBV6-1 to TRBJ1-1; 8 bases are shared with TRBD1. Germline lookup yields CDR1 MNHNS and CDR2 SASEGT. V lost 5 bases to trimming and J lost 3 bases; unmatched junction nucleotides: 8. The CDR3 contains 15 residues.

The rearrangement joins TRBV27 to TRBJ2-7; 8 nucleotides match TRBD1. Trimming at V came to 0 bases and at J to 4 bases, leaving 5 bases not matched to a gene. The CDR3 consists of 15 residues. Germline V lookup: CDR1 MNHEY, CDR2 SMNVEV (reference sequence). Here the CDR3 DNA reads TGTGCCAGCAGTTTATCCGACAGGGGTTCTTACGAGCAGTACTTC. Its protein is CASSLSDRGSYEQYF.

This clone was detected once. The chain carries TRBV7-2 and TRBJ2-7; D perhaps matches TRBD1 (6 bases). The CDR3 has 14 residues. The V end lost 2 bases, the J end lost 2 bases, and 10 bases lay between the germline ends. Germline CDR1 SGHTA, CDR2 FQGNSA. DNA of the CDR3: TGTGCCAGCAGCTTAACCGGGACAACCTACGAGCAGTACTTC. The encoded protein is CASSLTGTTYEQYF.

The rearrangement links TRBV6-1 to TRBJ1-3, with 7 bases aligning to TRBD1. V lost 4 bases, J lost 0 bases, and 3 bases stayed unmatched. The CDR3 consists of 15 residues. Per germline, CDR1 MNHNS and CDR2 SASEGT. In DNA, the CDR3 is TGTGCCAGCAGTGCGGGACAGAACTCTGGAAACACCATATATTTT. This encodes CASSAGQNSGNTIYF.

The chain is built from TRBV9 and TRBJ2-7; TRBD2 aligns across 10 bases. Germline CDR1 is SGDLS and CDR2 is YYNGEE. The V segment lost 0 bases and the J segment 2 bases; nucleotides outside the gene matches: 5. The CDR3 loop spans 16 amino acids. In DNA, the CDR3 is TGTGCCAGCAGCGTAGGGGCTAGCGGGAGTACCTACGAGCAGTACTTC. It is translated as CASSVGASGSTYEQYF.

The chain joins TRBV28 to TRBJ2-5; TRBD1 agrees at 8 bases. This CDR3 has 15 amino acids. Germline loops: CDR1 MDHEN, CDR2 SYDVKM. The J segment lost 5 bases and the V segment lost 5 bases, leaving 10 bases of the junction unmatched. The CDR3, as DNA: TGTGCCAGCAGTGCTAACGGACAGGGCGTGGAGACCCAGTACTTC. Protein product: CASSANGQGVETQYF.

In this sample, this clone turned up once. The chain couples TRBV19 to TRBJ2-7; 7 bases map to TRBD2. Trimming took 3 bases from V and 6 from J; bases not matched to a gene: 2. The CDR3 length is 12 residues. In germline, CDR1 is LNHDA, CDR2 SQIVND (reference sequence). The CDR3 sequence is CASSIGTTEQYF. The CDR3 DNA sequence: TGTGCCAGTAGTATCGGGACTACCGAGCAGTACTTC.

The table lists this clone with a few counts. The chain combines TRBV29-1 with TRBJ1-1, with D unclear. The CDR3 loop spans 12 amino acids. Trimming shortened V by 0 bases and J by 3 bases, and 5 bases separated the two germline ends. Looked up from germline, CDR1 is SQVTM and CDR2 is ANQGSEA. The CDR3 nucleotides read TGCAGCGTTGAAGATCTACACACTGAAGCTTTCTTT. This encodes CSVEDLHTEAFF.

Here the CDR3 reads CASSIEGNRDRYNEQFF. CDR3 nucleotide sequence: TGTGCCAGTAGTATAGAAGGAAACCGGGACAGATACAATGAGCAGTTCTTC. The rearrangement links TRBV19 to TRBJ2-1, with 7 positions matching TRBD1. Germline loops: CDR1 LNHDA, CDR2 SQIVND (reference sequence). CDR3 length: 17 residues. Germline trimming cut 0 bases from V and 4 bases from J; bases unmatched to any gene: 9.